The clone carrying this TCR beta chain appeared a few times. After isolation, RNA underwent reverse transcription to generate cDNA as the sequencing template. TCRdb keeps only in-frame clones here, not all; method: immunoSEQ multiplex PCR. This repertoire shows 90,000 to 150,000 clones, 30% to 40% found once; its top ten account for approximately 2.8%. This sample stems from a study of CD8+ T cells in alopecia areata. Looking at the study overall: Treated individuals took tofacitinib by mouth, 5 to 10 mg twice daily.

Sorting of PBMCs yielded the CD4+ and CD8+ T cells. This CDR3 comprises 15 residues. V gave up 6 bases and J gave up 6 bases; unmatched junction bases: 9. CDR1 SNHLY and CDR2 FYNNEI come from the germline V gene. The receptor comes from a human donor with alopecia areata. Specimen: CD4+ T cells sorted from blood. The chain carries TRBV2 and TRBJ2-3; 10 bases fit TRBD1. Here the CDR3 reads CASRRQGAIRDTQYF. The CDR3 DNA reads as TGTGCCAGCAGGAGACAGGGGGCGATTAGGGATACGCAGTATTTT.